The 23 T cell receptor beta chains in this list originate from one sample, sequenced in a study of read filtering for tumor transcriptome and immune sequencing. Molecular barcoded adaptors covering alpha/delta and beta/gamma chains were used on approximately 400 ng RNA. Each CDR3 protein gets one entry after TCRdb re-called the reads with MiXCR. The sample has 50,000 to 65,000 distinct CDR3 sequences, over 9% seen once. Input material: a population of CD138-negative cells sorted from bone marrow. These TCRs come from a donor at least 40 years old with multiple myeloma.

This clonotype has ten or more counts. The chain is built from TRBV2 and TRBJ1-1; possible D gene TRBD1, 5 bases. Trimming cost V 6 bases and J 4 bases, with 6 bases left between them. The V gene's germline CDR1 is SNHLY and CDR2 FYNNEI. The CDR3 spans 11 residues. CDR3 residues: CASRRGTEAFF. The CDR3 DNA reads TGTGCCAGCAGGAGGGGCACTGAAGCTTTCTTT.

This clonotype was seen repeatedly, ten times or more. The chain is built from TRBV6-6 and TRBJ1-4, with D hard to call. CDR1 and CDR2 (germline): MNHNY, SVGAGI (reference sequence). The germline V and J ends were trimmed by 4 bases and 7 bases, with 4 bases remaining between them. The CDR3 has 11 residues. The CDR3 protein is CASSSSEKLFF. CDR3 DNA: TGTGCCAGCAGTTCATCTGAAAAACTGTTTTTT.

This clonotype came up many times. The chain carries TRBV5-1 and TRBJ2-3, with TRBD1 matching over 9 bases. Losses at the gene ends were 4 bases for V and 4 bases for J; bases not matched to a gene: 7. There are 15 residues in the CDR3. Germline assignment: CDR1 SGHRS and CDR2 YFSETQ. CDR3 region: CASSEGTGRPDTQYF. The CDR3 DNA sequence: TGCGCCAGCAGCGAGGGGACAGGGAGGCCAGATACGCAGTATTTT.

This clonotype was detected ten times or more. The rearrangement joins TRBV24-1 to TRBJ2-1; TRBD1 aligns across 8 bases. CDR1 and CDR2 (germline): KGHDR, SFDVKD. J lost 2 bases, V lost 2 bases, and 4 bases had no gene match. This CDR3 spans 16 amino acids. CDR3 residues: CATSDYAGGTYNEQFF. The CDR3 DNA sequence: TGTGCCACCAGTGATTATGCAGGGGGCACCTACAATGAGCAGTTCTTC.

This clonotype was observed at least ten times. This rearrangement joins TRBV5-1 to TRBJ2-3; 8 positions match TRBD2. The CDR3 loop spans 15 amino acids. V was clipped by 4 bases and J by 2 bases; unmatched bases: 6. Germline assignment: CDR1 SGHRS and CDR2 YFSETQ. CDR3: CASSRSGGYTDTQYF. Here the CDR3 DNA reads TGCGCCAGCAGCCGAAGCGGGGGATACACAGATACGCAGTATTTT.

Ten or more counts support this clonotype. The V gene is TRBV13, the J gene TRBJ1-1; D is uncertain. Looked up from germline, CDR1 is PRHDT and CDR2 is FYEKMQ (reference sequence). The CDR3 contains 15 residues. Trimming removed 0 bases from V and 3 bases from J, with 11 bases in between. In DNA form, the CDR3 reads TGTGCCAGCAGCTTAGGGGGCACCCCGCACACTGAAGCTTTCTTT. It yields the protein CASSLGGTPHTEAFF. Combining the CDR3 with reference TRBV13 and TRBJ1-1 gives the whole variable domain AAGVIQSPRHLIKEKRETATLKCYPIPRHDTVYWYQQGPGQDPQFLISFYEKMQSDKGSIPDRFSAQQFSDYHSELNMSSLELGDSALYFCASSLGGTPHTEAFFGQGTRLTVV.

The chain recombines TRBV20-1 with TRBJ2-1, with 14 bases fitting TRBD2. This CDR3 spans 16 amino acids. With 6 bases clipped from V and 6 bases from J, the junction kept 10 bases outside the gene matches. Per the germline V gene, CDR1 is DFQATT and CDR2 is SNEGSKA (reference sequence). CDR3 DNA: TGCAGTGCCAGCAGACTAGCGGGGGGGCTCCTCAATGAGCAGTTCTTC. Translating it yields CSASRLAGGLLNEQFF.

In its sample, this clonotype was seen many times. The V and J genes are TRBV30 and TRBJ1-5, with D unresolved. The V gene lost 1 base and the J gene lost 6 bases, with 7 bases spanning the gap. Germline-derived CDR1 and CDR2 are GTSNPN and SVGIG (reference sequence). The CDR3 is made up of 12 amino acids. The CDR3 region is CAWSAQSQPQHF. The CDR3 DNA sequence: TGTGCCTGGAGTGCCCAGAGTCAGCCCCAGCATTTT. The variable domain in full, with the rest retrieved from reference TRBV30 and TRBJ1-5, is SQTIHQWPATLVQPVGSPLSLECTVEGTSNPNLYWYRQAAGRGLQLLFYSVGIGQISSEVPQNLSASRPQDRQFILSSKKLLLSDSGFYLCAWSAQSQPQHFGDGTRLSIL.

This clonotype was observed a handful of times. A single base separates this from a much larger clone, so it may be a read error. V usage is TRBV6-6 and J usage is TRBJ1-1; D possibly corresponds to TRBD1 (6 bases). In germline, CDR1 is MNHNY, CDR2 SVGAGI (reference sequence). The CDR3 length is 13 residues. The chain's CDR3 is CASRPWGAPEALF. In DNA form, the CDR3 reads TGTGCCAGCAGACCGTGGGGGGCACCTGAAGCTCTCTTT.

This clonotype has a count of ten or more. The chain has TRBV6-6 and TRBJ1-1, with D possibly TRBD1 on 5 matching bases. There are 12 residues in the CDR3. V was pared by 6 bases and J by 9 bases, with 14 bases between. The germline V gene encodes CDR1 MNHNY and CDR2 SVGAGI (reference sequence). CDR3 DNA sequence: TGTGCCAGCAGCCGGGACTCCCAGCAAGCTTTCTTT. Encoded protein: CASSRDSQQAFF.

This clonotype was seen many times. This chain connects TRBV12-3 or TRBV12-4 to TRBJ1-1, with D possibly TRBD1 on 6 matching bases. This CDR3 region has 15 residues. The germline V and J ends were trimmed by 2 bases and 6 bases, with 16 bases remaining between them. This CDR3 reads CASSLTPTRQAEAFF. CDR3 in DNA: TGTGCCAGCAGTTTAACGCCTACCCGACAGGCTGAAGCTTTCTTT.

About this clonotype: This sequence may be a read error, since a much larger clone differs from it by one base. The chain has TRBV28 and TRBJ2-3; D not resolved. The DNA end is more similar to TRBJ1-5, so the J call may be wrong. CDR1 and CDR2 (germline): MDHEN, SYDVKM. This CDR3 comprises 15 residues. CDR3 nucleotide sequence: TGTGCCAGCAGTTTAAGCGAAACTAGCACAGATACGCAGCATTTT. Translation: CASSLSETSTDTQHF.

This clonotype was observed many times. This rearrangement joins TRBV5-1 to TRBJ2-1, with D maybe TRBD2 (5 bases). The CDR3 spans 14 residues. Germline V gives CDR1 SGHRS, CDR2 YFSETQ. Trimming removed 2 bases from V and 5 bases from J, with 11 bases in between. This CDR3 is CASSLMDGDNEQFF. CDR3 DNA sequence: TGCGCCAGCAGCTTAATGGACGGGGACAATGAGCAGTTCTTC.

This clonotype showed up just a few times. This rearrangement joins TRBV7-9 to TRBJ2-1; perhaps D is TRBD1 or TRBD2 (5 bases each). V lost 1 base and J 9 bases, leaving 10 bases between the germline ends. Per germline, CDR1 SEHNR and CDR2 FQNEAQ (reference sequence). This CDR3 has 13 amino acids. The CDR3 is CASSLGLRGEQFF. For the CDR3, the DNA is TGTGCCAGCAGCTTAGGGTTGAGGGGTGAGCAGTTCTTC.

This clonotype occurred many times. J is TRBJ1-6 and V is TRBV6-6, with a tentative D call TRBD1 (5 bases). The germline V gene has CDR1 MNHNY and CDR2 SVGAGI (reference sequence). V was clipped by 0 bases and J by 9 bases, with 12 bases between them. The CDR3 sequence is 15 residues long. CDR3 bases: TGTGCCAGCAGTTACTCCACGATGGGGGGTTCACCCCTCCACTTT. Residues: CASSYSTMGGSPLHF.

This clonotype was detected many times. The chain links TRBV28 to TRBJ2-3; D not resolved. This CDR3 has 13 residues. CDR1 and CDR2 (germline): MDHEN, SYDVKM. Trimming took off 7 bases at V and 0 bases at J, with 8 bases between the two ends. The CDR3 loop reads CASTLFSTDTQYF. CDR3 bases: TGTGCCAGCACTCTATTTAGCACAGATACGCAGTATTTT. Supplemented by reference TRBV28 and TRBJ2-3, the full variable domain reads DVKVTQSSRYLVKRTGEKVFLECVQDMDHENMFWYRQDPGLGLRLIYFSYDVKMKEKGDIPEGYSVSREKKERFSLILESASTNQTSMYLCASTLFSTDTQYFGPGTRLTVL.

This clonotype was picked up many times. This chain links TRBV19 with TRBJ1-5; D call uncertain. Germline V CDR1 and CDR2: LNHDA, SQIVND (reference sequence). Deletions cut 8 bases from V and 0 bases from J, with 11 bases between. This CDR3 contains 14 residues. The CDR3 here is CASVGVDSNQPQHF. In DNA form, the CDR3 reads TGTGCCAGTGTCGGGGTGGATAGCAATCAGCCCCAGCATTTT.

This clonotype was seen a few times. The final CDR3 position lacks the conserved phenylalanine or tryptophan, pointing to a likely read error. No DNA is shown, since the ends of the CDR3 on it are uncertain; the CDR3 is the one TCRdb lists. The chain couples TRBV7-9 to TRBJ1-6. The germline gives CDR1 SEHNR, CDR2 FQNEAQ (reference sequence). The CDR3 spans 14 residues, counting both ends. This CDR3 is CASSLDNVNSPPHL.

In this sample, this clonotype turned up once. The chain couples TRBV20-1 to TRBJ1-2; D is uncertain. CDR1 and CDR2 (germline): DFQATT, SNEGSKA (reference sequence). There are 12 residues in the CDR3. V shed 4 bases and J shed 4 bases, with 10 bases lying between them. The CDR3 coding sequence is TGCAGTGCTAACGCGGATATCTATGGCTACACCTTC. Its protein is CSANADIYGYTF.

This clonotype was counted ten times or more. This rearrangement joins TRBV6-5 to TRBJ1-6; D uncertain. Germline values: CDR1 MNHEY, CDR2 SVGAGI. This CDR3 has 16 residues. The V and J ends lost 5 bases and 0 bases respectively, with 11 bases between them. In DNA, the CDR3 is TGTGCCAGCAGTCCAACGTGGAACTCCTATAATTCACCCCTCCACTTT. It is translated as CASSPTWNSYNSPLHF.

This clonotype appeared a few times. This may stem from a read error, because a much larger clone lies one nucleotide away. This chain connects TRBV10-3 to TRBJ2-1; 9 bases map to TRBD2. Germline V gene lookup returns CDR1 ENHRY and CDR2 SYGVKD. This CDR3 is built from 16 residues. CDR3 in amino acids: CAIKEGGGVAYNERFF. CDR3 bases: TGTGCCATCAAGGAGGGCGGGGGGGTTGCCTACAATGAGCGGTTCTTC.

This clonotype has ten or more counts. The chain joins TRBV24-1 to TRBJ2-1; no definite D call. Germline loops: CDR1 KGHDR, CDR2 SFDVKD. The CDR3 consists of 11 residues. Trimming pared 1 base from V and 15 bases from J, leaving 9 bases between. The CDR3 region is CATSDFGPLFF. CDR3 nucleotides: TGTGCCACCAGTGATTTTGGCCCGCTGTTCTTC.

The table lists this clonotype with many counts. As DNA, the CDR3 is TGTGCCAGCAGCTTAGGCGGGGTAGGGGAGCAGTACTTC. Translation: CASSLGGVGEQYF. The chain links TRBV11-2 to TRBJ2-7; D is possibly TRBD2 (6 bases). The V end lost 1 base, the J end lost 7 bases, and 11 bases lay between the germline ends. Per the germline V gene, CDR1 is SGHAT and CDR2 is FQNNGV. The CDR3 covers 13 residues.